What follows are 16 T cell receptor beta chains derived from one specimen sequenced in a study of blood T cell repertoires in COVID-19. Clones were sequenced by immunoSEQ multiplex PCR, and TCRdb holds only the in-frame ones, with some missing. Found here are under 150,000 clones, around 82% of them singletons; the top ten hold about 5%. Input material: peripheral blood. The receptors shown here come from a woman in her forties or fifties with acute or convalescent COVID-19.

The genes are TRBV4-3 and TRBJ1-2, with D maybe TRBD1 (6 bases). The germline V gene has CDR1 LGHNA and CDR2 YSLEER. V was clipped by 8 bases and J by 0 bases, with 16 bases between them. This CDR3 region has 15 residues. The CDR3 DNA reads as TGCGCCAGCTCCTTAAGGGGGACGGCTAACTATGGCTACACCTTC. Translating it yields CASSLRGTANYGYTF.

The chain carries TRBV7-9 and TRBJ2-3, with a possible D match to TRBD2 (5 bases). Germline CDR1 is SEHNR and CDR2 is FQNEAQ (reference sequence). This CDR3 is built from 16 residues. The germline V and J ends were trimmed by 1 base and 0 bases, with 11 bases remaining between them. The CDR3 DNA reads TGTGCCAGCAGCTTAGGACTGGACTCTAGCACAGATACGCAGTATTTT. Encoded protein: CASSLGLDSSTDTQYF.

The V and J genes are TRBV7-2 and TRBJ2-1, with 9 bases matching TRBD2. Germline values: CDR1 SGHTA, CDR2 FQGNSA. The CDR3 contains 15 residues. The junction had 2 bases not matched to a gene; V was cut back by 1 base and J by 4 bases. CDR3 nucleotide sequence: TGTGCCAGCAGCTTAGGTCTAGCGGGATACAATGAGCAGTTCTTC. Translating gives CASSLGLAGYNEQFF.

The chain is built from TRBV7-8 and TRBJ2-1; TRBD1 matches at 7 bases. Trimming removed 5 bases from V and 4 bases from J; junction bases left unmatched: 11. Germline loops: CDR1 SGHVS, CDR2 FQNEAQ. The CDR3 consists of 16 residues. CDR3 sequence (DNA): TGTGCCAGCAGCATCTCGGACAGGAAAGTTTACAATGAGCAGTTCTTC. This encodes CASSISDRKVYNEQFF.

CDR3 coding DNA: TGTGCCAGCAGTTACGCCAGCGGCGGGGGTGGGGAGCAGTACTTC. This gives the protein CASSYASGGGGEQYF. The V call is TRBV6-5, the J call TRBJ2-7, with 7 bases fitting TRBD2. This CDR3 contains 15 residues. Trimming cost V 2 bases and J 7 bases; bases outside gene matches: 11. Looked up from germline, CDR1 is MNHEY and CDR2 is SVGAGI.

The chain couples TRBV28 to TRBJ1-1, with 7 bases that match TRBD1. Germline V gives CDR1 MDHEN, CDR2 SYDVKM. J lost 11 bases, V lost 6 bases, and 18 bases had no gene match. This CDR3 has 15 amino acids. CDR3 DNA: TGTGCCAGCAGGGGACCGGGACAGAGTCCCACCAGGGCTTTCTTT. It codes for CASRGPGQSPTRAFF.

This clone occurred once. V is TRBV14 and J is TRBJ2-7; D unresolved. The CDR3 runs 14 residues. Trimming took off 1 base at V and 12 bases at J, with 19 bases between the two ends. Germline V gene sequence: CDR1 SGHDN, CDR2 FVKESK. In DNA, the CDR3 is TGTGCCAGCAGCCAAGTTTCCAGATCGAGTGGGCTGTACTTC. It yields the protein CASSQVSRSSGLYF.

The chain recombines TRBV7-8 with TRBJ2-2, with 7 positions matching TRBD1. The ends lost 2 bases at V and 6 bases at J; junction bases unmatched: 6. The germline V gene encodes CDR1 SGHVS and CDR2 FQNEAQ. The length of the CDR3 is 15 residues. In DNA, the CDR3 is TGTGCCAGCAGCTTAATAACAGGGGTCGCCGGGGAGCTGTTTTTT. It translates to CASSLITGVAGELFF. Combining the CDR3 with reference TRBV7-8 and TRBJ2-2 gives the whole variable domain GAGVSQSPRYKVAKRGQDVALRCDPISGHVSLFWYQQALGQGPEFLTYFQNEAQLDKSGLPSDRFFAERPEGSVSTLKIQRTQQEDSAVYLCASSLITGVAGELFFGEGSRLTVL.

The chain carries TRBV4-2 and TRBJ1-2, with TRBD1 identical over 7 bases. Germline CDR1 LGHNA, CDR2 YNFKEQ. V lost 0 bases to trimming and J lost 8 bases; unmatched junction nucleotides: 9. CDR3 length: 15 amino acids. The CDR3, as DNA: TGTGCCAGCAGCCAAGATCAGGGGGGACAGAGAGGCTACACCTTC. Residues: CASSQDQGGQRGYTF.

The V gene is TRBV7-2, the J gene TRBJ1-3; tentative D call: TRBD1 (5 bases). This CDR3 contains 19 residues. CDR1 is SGHTA and CDR2 is FQGNSA in the germline V gene. Trimming removed 5 bases at V and 0 bases at J, with 23 bases between. The CDR3 nucleotides read TGTGCCAGCAGCCCCCAAGAGCCCGGCCAGGGCTCCTCTGGAAACACCATATATTTT. The encoded protein is CASSPQEPGQGSSGNTIYF.

This chain joins TRBV4-2 and TRBJ2-3; a weak D match, TRBD1 (6 bases). Germline V CDR1 and CDR2: LGHNA, YNFKEQ. V was cut by 3 bases and J by 3 bases, with 10 bases left in between. CDR3 size: 14 residues. The DNA of the CDR3 is TGTGCCAGCAGCCAGGAAGGACAGACAGATACGCAGTATTTT. It yields the protein CASSQEGQTDTQYF.

Comments on this clone: A read error may produce the germline difference seen at one junction end. DNA for the CDR3: TGTGCCAGTAGGATAGCGGGAGGTACAGATACGCAGTATTTT. Amino acid sequence: CASRIAGGTDTQYF. This chain uses TRBV19 with TRBJ2-3; 10 bases fit TRBD2. This CDR3 has 14 amino acids. CDR1 LNHDA and CDR2 SQIVND come from the germline V gene (reference sequence).

The rearrangement links TRBV11-3 to TRBJ2-2; TRBD1 is a possible D gene (5 bases). The germline gives CDR1 SGHNT, CDR2 YENEEA. The CDR3 totals 16 residues. Trimming shortened V by 5 bases and J by 4 bases, and 17 bases separated the two germline ends. CDR3 sequence reads: CASSTQGNQGTGELFF. In nucleotides, the CDR3 is TGTGCCAGCAGCACCCAGGGCAATCAAGGCACCGGGGAGCTGTTTTTT.

This clone was recorded once. The chain uses TRBV13 and TRBJ2-2; D may be TRBD1 (5 bases). The V gene lost 5 bases and the J gene lost 6 bases, with 19 bases spanning the gap. In germline, CDR1 is PRHDT, CDR2 FYEKMQ (reference sequence). The CDR3 is made up of 16 amino acids. In DNA form, the CDR3 reads TGTGCCAGCAGCAGACCCCAGGGCGGAATCCCCGGGGAGCTGTTTTTT. Protein product: CASSRPQGGIPGELFF. Filled out from reference TRBV13 and TRBJ2-2, the complete variable domain reads AAGVIQSPRHLIKEKRETATLKCYPIPRHDTVYWYQQGPGQDPQFLISFYEKMQSDKGSIPDRFSAQQFSDYHSELNMSSLELGDSALYFCASSRPQGGIPGELFFGEGSRLTVL.

This clone has a handful of counts. The genes are TRBV6-5 and TRBJ1-6, with TRBD1 as a possible D gene (6 bases). V lost 7 bases, J lost 5 bases, and 12 bases lay in between. Germline CDR1 reads MNHEY; CDR2 reads SVGAGI. The CDR3 extends over 14 amino acids. The CDR3 DNA is TGTGCCAGCAAGGCCCGGACAGATAATTCACCCCTCCACTTT. Protein product: CASKARTDNSPLHF.

V and J are TRBV7-2 and TRBJ1-1; tentative D call: TRBD1 (6 bases). CDR1 and CDR2 (germline): SGHTA, FQGNSA. This CDR3 spans 14 amino acids. V was shortened by 4 bases and J by 3 bases, with 12 bases between the two germline ends. The DNA of the CDR3 is TGTGCCAGCAGCTCGATACAGGGCTACACTGAAGCTTTCTTT. Translating it yields CASSSIQGYTEAFF.